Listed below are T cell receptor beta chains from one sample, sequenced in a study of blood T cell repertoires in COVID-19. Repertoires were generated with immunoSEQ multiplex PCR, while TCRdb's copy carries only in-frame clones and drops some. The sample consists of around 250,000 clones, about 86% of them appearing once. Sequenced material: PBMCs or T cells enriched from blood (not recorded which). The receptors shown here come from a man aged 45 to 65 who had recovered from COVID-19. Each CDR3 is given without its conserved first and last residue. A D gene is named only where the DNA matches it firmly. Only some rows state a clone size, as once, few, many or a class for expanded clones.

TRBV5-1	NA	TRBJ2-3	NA	ASSWGDAVADTQY
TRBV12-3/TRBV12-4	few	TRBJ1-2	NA	ASLSSGNYGYT
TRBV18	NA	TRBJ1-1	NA	ASCGARNTEAF
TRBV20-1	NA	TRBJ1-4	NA	SASEGGNEKLF
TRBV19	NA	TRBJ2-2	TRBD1	ATTHGTGRGNGELF
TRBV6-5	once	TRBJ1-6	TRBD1	ASTFTGGSSPLH
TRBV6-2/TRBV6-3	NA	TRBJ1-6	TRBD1	ASSQNRGVDLGTPLH
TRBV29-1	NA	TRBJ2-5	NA	SVGQQETQY
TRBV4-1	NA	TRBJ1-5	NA	ASSRYLDSTNQPQH
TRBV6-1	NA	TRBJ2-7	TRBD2	ASSESGGGEQY
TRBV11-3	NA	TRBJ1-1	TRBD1	ASSAGQKTEAF
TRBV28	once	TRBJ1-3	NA	ASSLSTRGGNTIY
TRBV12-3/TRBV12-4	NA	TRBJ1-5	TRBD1	ASSPGGRPQH
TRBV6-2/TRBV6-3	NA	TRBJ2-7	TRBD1	ASSPTGGRNEQY
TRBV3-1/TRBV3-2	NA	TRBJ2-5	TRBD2	ASTPGRLAGEGTQY
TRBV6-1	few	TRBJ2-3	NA	ASSEALSRSTDTQY
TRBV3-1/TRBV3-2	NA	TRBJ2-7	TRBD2	ASSQRDSGGEQY
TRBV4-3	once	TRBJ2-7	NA	ASSQDSRREQY
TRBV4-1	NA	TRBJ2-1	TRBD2	ASSLPGLAINEQF
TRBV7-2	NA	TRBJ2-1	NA	ASSSSSGYEQF
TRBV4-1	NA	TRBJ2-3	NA	ASSQEPATDTQY
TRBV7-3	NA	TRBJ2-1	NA	ASSLYSSTPSEQF
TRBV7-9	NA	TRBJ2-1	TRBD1	ASSSDTDRVNEQF
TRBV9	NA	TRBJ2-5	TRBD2	ASSVQAGGPETQY
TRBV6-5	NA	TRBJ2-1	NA	ASSSPGKLSEQF
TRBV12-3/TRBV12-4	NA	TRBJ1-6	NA	ASSTQDSPLH
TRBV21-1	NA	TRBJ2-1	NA	ASSSQTLGGEGYNEQF
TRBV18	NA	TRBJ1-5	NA	ASSQTKNAGAGDQPQH
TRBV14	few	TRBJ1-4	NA	ASSQEKKGAVNEKLF
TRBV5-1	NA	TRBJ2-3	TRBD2	ASSSTIAGQTSTDTQY
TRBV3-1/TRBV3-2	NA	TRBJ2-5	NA	ASRGGLGTQY
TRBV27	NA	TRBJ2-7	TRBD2	ASSLFGTSGRYEQY